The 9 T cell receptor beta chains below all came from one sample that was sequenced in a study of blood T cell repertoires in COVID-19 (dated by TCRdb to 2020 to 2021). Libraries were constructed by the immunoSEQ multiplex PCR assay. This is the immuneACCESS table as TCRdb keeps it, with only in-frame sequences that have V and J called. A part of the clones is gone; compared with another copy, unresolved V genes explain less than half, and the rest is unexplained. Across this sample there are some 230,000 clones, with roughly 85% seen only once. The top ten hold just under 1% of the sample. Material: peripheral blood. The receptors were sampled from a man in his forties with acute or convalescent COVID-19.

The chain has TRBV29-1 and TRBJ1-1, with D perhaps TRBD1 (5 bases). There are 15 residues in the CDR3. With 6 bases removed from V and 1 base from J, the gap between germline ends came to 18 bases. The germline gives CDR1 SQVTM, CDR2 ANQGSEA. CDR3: CSVTWRRQTNTEAFF. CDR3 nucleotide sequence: TGCAGCGTCACCTGGCGGAGACAGACGAACACTGAAGCTTTCTTT.

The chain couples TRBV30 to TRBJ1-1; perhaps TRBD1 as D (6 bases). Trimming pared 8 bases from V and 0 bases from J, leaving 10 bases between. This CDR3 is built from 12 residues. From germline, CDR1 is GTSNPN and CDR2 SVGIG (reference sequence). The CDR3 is CALPGVNTEAFF. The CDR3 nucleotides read TGTGCCCTTCCAGGGGTGAACACTGAAGCTTTCTTT.

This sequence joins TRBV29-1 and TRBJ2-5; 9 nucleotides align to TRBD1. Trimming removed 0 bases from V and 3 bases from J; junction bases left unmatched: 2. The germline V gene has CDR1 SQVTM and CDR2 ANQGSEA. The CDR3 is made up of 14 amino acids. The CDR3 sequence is CSVEERTGEETQYF. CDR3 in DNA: TGCAGCGTTGAAGAGAGGACAGGGGAAGAGACCCAGTACTTC. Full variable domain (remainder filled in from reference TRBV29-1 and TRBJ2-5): SAVISQKPSRDICQRGTSLTIQCQVDSQVTMMFWYRQQPGQSLTLIATANQGSEATYESGFVIDKFPISRPNLTFSTLTVSNMSPEDSSIYLCSVEERTGEETQYFGPGTRLLVL.

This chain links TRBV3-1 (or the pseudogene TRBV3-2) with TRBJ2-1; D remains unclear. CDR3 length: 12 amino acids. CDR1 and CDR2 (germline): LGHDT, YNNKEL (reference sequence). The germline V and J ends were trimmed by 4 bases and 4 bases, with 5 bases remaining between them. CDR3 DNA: TGTGCCAGCAGCCCGGGTTACAATGAGCAGTTCTTC. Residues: CASSPGYNEQFF.

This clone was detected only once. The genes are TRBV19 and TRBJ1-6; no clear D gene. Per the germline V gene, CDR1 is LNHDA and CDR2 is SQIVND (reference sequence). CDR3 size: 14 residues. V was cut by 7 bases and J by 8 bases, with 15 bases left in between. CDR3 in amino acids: CASKGGFRDSPLHF. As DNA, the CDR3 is TGTGCCAGTAAGGGAGGATTCCGCGATTCACCCCTCCACTTT.

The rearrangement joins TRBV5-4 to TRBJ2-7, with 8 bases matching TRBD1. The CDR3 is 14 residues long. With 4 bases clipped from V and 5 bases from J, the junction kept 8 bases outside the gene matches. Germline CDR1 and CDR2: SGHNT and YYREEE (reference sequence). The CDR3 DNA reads TGTGCCAGCAGCCTACAGGGGGTACCCGACGAGCAGTACTTC. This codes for CASSLQGVPDEQYF.

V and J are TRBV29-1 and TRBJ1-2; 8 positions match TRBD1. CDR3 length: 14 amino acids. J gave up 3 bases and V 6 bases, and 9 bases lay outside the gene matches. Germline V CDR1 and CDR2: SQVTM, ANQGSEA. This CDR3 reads CSVYDRGEHYGYTF. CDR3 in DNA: TGCAGCGTCTACGACAGGGGAGAGCACTATGGCTACACCTTC.

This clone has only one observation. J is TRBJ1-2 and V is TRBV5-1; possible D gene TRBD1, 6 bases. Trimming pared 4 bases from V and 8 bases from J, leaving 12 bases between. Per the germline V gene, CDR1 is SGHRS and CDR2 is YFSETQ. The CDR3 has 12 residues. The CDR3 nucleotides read TGCGCCAGCAGCCGGAACAGGGAAGGCTACACCTTC. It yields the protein CASSRNREGYTF.

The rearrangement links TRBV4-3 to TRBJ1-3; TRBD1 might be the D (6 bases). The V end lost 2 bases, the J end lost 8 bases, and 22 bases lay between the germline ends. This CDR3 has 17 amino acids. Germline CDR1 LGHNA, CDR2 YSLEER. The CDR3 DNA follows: TGCGCCAGCAGCCAATCACAGGGTGTTGGGGTCGCTGACACCATATATTTT. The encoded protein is CASSQSQGVGVADTIYF.